Shown below are 14 T cell receptor beta chains from a single sample sequenced in a study of blood T cell repertoires in COVID-19. TCRdb keeps only in-frame clones here, not all; method: immunoSEQ multiplex PCR. In the table there are over 150,000 clones, about 91% of which are singletons. Sequenced material: peripheral blood. Receptors originate from a woman aged 60-70 years who had recovered from COVID-19.

This chain joins TRBV6-5 and TRBJ1-2, with D unresolved. There are 14 residues in the CDR3. CDR1 and CDR2 (germline): MNHEY, SVGAGI. Trimming left V 8 bases short and J 2 bases short, with 15 bases between. The CDR3 here is CASALSPGNYGYTF. The CDR3 DNA sequence: TGTGCCAGCGCCCTAAGCCCGGGGAACTATGGCTACACCTTC.

A note on this clone: This CDR3 is also generated by other DNA sequences in the sample. The chain joins TRBV5-1 to TRBJ2-1; 7 bases fit TRBD2. This CDR3 is built from 15 residues. Germline V CDR1 and CDR2: SGHRS, YFSETQ. The V and J ends lost 2 bases and 0 bases, in that order; junction bases with no gene match: 2. In DNA form, the CDR3 reads TGCGCCAGCAGCTTCGGCGGGGGCTCCTACAATGAGCAGTTCTTC. Residues: CASSFGGGSYNEQFF.

This chain links TRBV4-2 with TRBJ2-1, with D hard to call. The CDR3 is 17 residues long. The ends were cut back, 0 bases at V and 0 bases at J, with 12 bases in the middle. Germline values: CDR1 LGHNA, CDR2 YNFKEQ. The DNA of the CDR3 is TGTGCCAGCAGCCAAGATGCCGATGCCAGCTCCTACAATGAGCAGTTCTTC. Its translation is CASSQDADASSYNEQFF.

The chain joins TRBV11-2 to TRBJ1-1, with D perhaps TRBD1 (6 bases). CDR1 and CDR2 (germline): SGHAT, FQNNGV. This CDR3 comprises 17 residues. The V gene lost 5 bases and the J gene lost 0 bases, with 19 bases spanning the gap. The CDR3 nucleotides read TGTGCCAGCAGCACAATCCCGTCACAGGGTTTGAACACTGAAGCTTTCTTT. Translation gives CASSTIPSQGLNTEAFF.

The chain links TRBV15 to TRBJ2-3; no firm D call. Germline-derived CDR1 and CDR2 are LNHNV and YYDKDF (reference sequence). Trimming shortened V by 1 base and J by 6 bases, and 17 bases separated the two germline ends. CDR3 length: 16 residues. The CDR3 protein is CATSRVFRKAGDTQYF. The CDR3 DNA is TGTGCCACCAGCAGAGTCTTCCGGAAGGCCGGGGATACGCAGTATTTT.

The V and J genes are TRBV24-1 and TRBJ2-5; TRBD1 is a possible D gene (6 bases). This CDR3 spans 13 amino acids. Germline CDR1 KGHDR, CDR2 SFDVKD. V was cut by 5 bases and J by 5 bases, with 11 bases left in between. The CDR3 is CATSVSGAETQYF. For the CDR3, the DNA is TGTGCCACCAGTGTTTCAGGGGCGGAGACCCAGTACTTC.

The V call is TRBV29-1, the J call TRBJ1-4; 8 bases agree with TRBD1. The CDR3 is made up of 13 amino acids. V lost 7 bases and J lost 4; bases outside the gene matches: 5. Germline values: CDR1 SQVTM, CDR2 ANQGSEA. CDR3 bases: TGCAGCGCCACGGGACAGGATAATGAAAAACTGTTTTTT. It translates to CSATGQDNEKLFF.

The chain has TRBV4-1 and TRBJ1-5, with 11 bases that match TRBD1. From germline, CDR1 is MGHRA and CDR2 YSYEKL. This CDR3 is built from 18 residues. Trimming cost V 5 bases and J 0 bases; bases outside gene matches: 9. The CDR3 loop is CASSYARDRGYSNQPQHF. DNA of the CDR3: TGCGCCAGCAGCTACGCCCGGGACAGGGGGTATAGCAATCAGCCCCAGCATTTT.

The chain uses TRBV10-1 and TRBJ2-5; the match to TRBD2 covers 12 bases. Unmatched junction bases numbered 0, after V lost 0 bases and J lost 1 base. Germline V lookup: CDR1 WNHNN, CDR2 SYGVQD (reference sequence). The CDR3 has 16 amino acids. The CDR3 nucleotides are TGCGCCAGCAGTGAGTCGACTAGCGGGGGCCAAGAGACCCAGTACTTC. Protein sequence: CASSESTSGGQETQYF.

The count of this clone is one. The CDR3 DNA sequence: TGTGCCAGCAGCATGTTTATTACCAAAAACATTCAGTACTTC. Translation: CASSMFITKNIQYF. The chain recombines TRBV5-4 with TRBJ2-4; no reliable D call. The germline V gene encodes CDR1 SGHNT and CDR2 YYREEE (reference sequence). The V gene lost 4 bases and the J gene lost 2 bases, with 10 bases spanning the gap. This CDR3 comprises 14 residues.

The chain uses TRBV5-5 and TRBJ2-5; a weak D match, TRBD1 (7 bases). The CDR3 is made up of 16 amino acids. Trimming left V 0 bases short and J 2 bases short, with 14 bases between. The germline V gene encodes CDR1 SGHKS and CDR2 YYEKEE (reference sequence). In DNA form, the CDR3 reads TGTGCCAGCAGCTTGGCGCCGCAGGGGGGTCAAGAGACCCAGTACTTC. Amino acids: CASSLAPQGGQETQYF.

The chain combines TRBV11-1 with TRBJ1-1, with a weak D call TRBD1 (5 bases). V lost 1 base and J lost 4, with 10 bases in between. Germline V gene data show CDR1 as SGHAT and CDR2 as FQDESV (reference sequence). The CDR3 length is 14 residues. CDR3 sequence: CASSLGRRGTEAFF. CDR3 DNA: TGTGCCAGCAGCTTAGGACGGAGGGGCACTGAAGCTTTCTTT.

The CDR3 DNA reads as TGTGCCAGCAGTGAAGGGACAGGGGCTAATAGCAATCAGCCCCAGCATTTT. This codes for CASSEGTGANSNQPQHF. The chain joins TRBV6-1 to TRBJ1-5, with TRBD1 identical over 9 bases. Trimming took 1 base from V and 0 from J; bases not matched to a gene: 4. Germline lookup yields CDR1 MNHNS and CDR2 SASEGT. This CDR3 spans 17 amino acids.

The chain couples TRBV11-2 to TRBJ1-4, with a possible D match to TRBD1 (5 bases). The V end lost 0 bases, the J end lost 6 bases, and 17 bases lay between the germline ends. Germline V CDR1 and CDR2: SGHAT, FQNNGV. CDR3 size: 17 residues. The CDR3 nucleotides read TGTGCCAGCAGCTTAGATCCGGGAGGGGTACTGTATGAAAAACTGTTTTTT. It translates to CASSLDPGGVLYEKLFF. Based on the CDR3 plus reference TRBV11-2 and TRBJ1-4, the full variable domain is EAGVAQSPRYKIIEKRQSVAFWCNPISGHATLYWYQQILGQGPKLLIQFQNNGVVDDSQLPKDRFSAERLKGVDSTLKIQPAKLEDSAVYLCASSLDPGGVLYEKLFFGSGTQLSVL.